This TCR beta chain originates from a study of cytomegalovirus exposure and HLA in healthy donors. Overall study: The roughly 700 first-cohort repertoires shared a platform with the 110 or so validation repertoires, as reported in a later analysis.

The study's findings and limits: While the bulk of TCR sequences proved rare, some public TCRs turned up in many donors. The TCR clusters that emerged in the first cohort tended, a later analysis found, to co-occur in the 110 or so validation repertoires.

With respect to this clone: Its antigen is unidentified.

V gave up 4 bases and J gave up 2 bases; unmatched junction bases: 6. Looked up from germline, CDR1 is KGHSH and CDR2 is LQKENI. The CDR3 covers 15 residues. Produced via immunoSEQ multiplex PCR; TCRdb's table is partial and in-frame only. The profile shows roughly 200,000 clones, approximately 78% of them singletons. The gene calls are TRBV18 and TRBJ2-3; TRBD1 matches 7 bases. The sample taken for sequencing was PBMCs. The receptor's source is a woman younger than 45 in good health and CMV-seronegative. The CDR3 DNA reads TGTGCCAGCTCACTTCACAGGGGAACCACAGATACGCAGTATTTT. Its protein is CASSLHRGTTDTQYF.